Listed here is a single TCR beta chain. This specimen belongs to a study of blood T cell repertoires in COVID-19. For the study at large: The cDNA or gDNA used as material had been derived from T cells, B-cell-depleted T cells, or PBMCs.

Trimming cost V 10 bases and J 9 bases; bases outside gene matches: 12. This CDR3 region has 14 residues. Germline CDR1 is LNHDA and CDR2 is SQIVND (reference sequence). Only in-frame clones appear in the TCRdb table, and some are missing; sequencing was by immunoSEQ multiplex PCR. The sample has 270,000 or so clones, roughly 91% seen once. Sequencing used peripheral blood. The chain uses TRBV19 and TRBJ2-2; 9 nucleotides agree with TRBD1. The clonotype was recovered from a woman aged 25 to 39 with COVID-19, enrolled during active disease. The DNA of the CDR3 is TGTGCCACCACCGACAGGGGGGGAAGGTGGGAGCTGTTTTTT. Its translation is CATTDRGGRWELFF. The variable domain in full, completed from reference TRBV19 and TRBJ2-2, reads DGGITQSPKYLFRKEGQNVTLSCEQNLNHDAMYWYRQDPGQGLRLIYYSQIVNDFQKGDIAEGYSVSREKKESFPLTVTSAQKNPTAFYLCATTDRGGRWELFFGEGSRLTVL.